This T cell receptor (beta chain) is from a study of OX40 agonist ivuxolimab in advanced cancers. Whole-study findings and limits: The study found that CD8+ T cells averaged more expanded clones than CD4+.

The germline V and J ends were trimmed by 2 bases and 4 bases, with 12 bases remaining between them. The CDR3 is 15 residues long. Germline CDR1 is SGHTA and CDR2 is FQGTGA. The repertoire was sequenced with immunoSEQ multiplex PCR; TCRdb's copy has only in-frame clones and lacks some. Of under 100,000 clones in the sample, 75% to 90% were seen once. Worth noting for this clone: As yet, its antigen is unknown.

This TCR came from an adult with an advanced solid tumor such as melanoma, head and neck, liver or kidney cancer. The input for sequencing was CD4+ or CD8+ T cells sorted from blood, taken in a trial of the OX40 agonist ivuxolimab. The chain has TRBV7-3 and TRBJ1-3; the D gene is possibly TRBD1 (5 bases). CDR3 in amino acids: CASSLDGHIGNTIYF. The CDR3 coding sequence is TGTGCCAGCAGCTTAGACGGACACATAGGAAACACCATATATTTT. The full variable domain, rest sourced from reference TRBV7-3 and TRBJ1-3, is GAGVSQTPSNKVTEKGKYVELRCDPISGHTALYWYRQSLGQGPEFLIYFQGTGAADDSGLPNDRFFAVRPEGSVSTLKIQRTERGDSAVYLCASSLDGHIGNTIYFGEGSWLTVV.